One sample yielded the 3 T cell receptor beta chains listed below, sequenced in a study of blood T cell repertoires in COVID-19. Using immunoSEQ multiplex PCR, the repertoire was profiled, and TCRdb retains in-frame clones only, with some absent. The sample lists some 250,000 clones, roughly 80% seen once, with approximately 7.2% in the top ten. Sequenced input: peripheral blood. All receptors come from an elderly woman with acute or convalescent COVID-19.

This clone was detected once. The chain carries TRBV5-1 and TRBJ2-5; perhaps TRBD1 as D (6 bases). Trimming took 5 bases from V and 2 from J, leaving 16 bases between them. In germline, CDR1 is SGHRS, CDR2 YFSETQ. The CDR3 is made up of 15 amino acids. CDR3 DNA: TGCGCCAGCAGAGAGGGAACAGGGACGCAAGAGACCCAGTACTTC. Amino acid sequence: CASREGTGTQETQYF.

This chain joins TRBV18 and TRBJ2-7; D is possibly TRBD1 (5 bases). Per the germline V gene, CDR1 is KGHSH and CDR2 is LQKENI. Trimming shortened V by 6 bases and J by 2 bases, and 14 bases separated the two germline ends. This CDR3 spans 14 amino acids. CDR3: CASSMGPPTYEQYF. The CDR3 region has the DNA TGTGCCAGCTCGATGGGGCCTCCTACCTACGAGCAGTACTTC.

V is TRBV7-3 and J is TRBJ2-2, with D maybe TRBD2 (6 bases). V was trimmed by 4 bases and J by 7 bases, leaving 13 bases between them. Germline values: CDR1 SGHTA, CDR2 FQGTGA. The CDR3 runs to 14 residues. Here the CDR3 reads CASSSLAGLGELFF. The CDR3 coding sequence is TGTGCCAGCAGCTCGCTCGCGGGACTCGGGGAGCTGTTTTTT.